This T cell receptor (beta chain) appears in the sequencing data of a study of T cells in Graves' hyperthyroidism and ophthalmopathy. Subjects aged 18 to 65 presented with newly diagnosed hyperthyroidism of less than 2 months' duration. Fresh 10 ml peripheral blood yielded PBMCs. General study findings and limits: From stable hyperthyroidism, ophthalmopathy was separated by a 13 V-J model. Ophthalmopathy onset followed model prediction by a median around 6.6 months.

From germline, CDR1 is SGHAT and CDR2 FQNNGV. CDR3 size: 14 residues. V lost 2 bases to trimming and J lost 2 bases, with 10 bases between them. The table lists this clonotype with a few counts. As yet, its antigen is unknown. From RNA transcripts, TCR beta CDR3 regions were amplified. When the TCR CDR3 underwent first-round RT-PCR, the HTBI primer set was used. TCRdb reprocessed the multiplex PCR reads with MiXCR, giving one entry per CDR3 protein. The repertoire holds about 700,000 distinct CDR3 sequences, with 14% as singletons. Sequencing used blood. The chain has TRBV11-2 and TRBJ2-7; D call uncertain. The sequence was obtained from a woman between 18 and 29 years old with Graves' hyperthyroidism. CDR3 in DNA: TGTGCCAGCAGCTTACTCGGCACCACCTACGAGCAGTACTTC. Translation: CASSLLGTTYEQYF.